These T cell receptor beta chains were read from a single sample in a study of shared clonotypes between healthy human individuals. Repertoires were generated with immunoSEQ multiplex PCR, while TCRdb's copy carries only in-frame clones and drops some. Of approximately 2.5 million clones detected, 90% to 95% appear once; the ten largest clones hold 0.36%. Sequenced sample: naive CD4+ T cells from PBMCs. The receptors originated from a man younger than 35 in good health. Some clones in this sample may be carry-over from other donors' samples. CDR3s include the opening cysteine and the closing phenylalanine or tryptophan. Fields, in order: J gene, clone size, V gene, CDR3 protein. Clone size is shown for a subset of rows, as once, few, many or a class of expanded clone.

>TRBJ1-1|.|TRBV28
CASNKDRLNTEAFF
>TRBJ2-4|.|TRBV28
CASRQLANIQYF
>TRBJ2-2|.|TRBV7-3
CASSKDRGGTGELFF
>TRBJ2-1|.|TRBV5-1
CASSLEPYNEQFF
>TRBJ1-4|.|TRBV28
CASSTYRGPVPKTNEKLFF
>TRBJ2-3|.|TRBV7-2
CASSLLGGGIADTQYF
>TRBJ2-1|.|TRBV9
CASSPRLGTTQFF
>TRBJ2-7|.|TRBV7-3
CASSLGLAGPYEQYF
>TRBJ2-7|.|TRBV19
CASSLQGDEQYF
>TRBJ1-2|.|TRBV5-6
CASSLGGIADGYTF
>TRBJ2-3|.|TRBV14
CASRGGLAGPTDTQYF
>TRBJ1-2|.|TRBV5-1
CASSLTGEGYGYTF
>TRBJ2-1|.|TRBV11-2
CASSSGGGPHNEQFF
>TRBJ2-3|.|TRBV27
CASSLRVLAGADTQYF
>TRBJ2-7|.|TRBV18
CASSLSQGNYEQYF
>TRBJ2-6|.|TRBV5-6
CASSWDSLYSGANVLTF
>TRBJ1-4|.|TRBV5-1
CASSLSATNEKLFF
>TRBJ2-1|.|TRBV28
CASSLSGVGDNEQFF
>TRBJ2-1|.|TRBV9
CASSGGPYNEQFF
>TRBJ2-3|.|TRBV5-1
CASSFAGVDTQYF
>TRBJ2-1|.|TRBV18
CASSPGIYNEQFF
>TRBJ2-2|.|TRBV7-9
CASSFRLAGSANTGELFF
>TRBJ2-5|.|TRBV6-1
CASREASTQETQYF
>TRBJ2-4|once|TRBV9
CASSAPRGGRGDIQYF
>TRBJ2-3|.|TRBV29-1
CSVKGQYRDTQYF
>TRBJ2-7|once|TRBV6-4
CASSDSEGERSYEQYF
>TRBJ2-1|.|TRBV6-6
CASSPSGLGYNEQFF
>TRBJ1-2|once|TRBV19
CASRRTGNYGYTF
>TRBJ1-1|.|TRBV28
CASYTGGGTEAFF
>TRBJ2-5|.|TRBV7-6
CASSLGAQGGTETQYF
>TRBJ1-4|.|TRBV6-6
CASSGTGGYNEKLFF
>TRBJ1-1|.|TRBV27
CASSSHPGRENTEAFF
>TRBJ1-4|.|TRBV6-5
CASSRIRDDEKLFF
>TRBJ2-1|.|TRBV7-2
CASSRLAGGPSSYNEQFF
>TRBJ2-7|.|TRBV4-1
CASSQRDRGPYEQYF
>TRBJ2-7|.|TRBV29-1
CSAAHGTSGEQYF